Listed here are 9 T cell receptor beta chains from one sample, sequenced in a study of monozygotic twins with inflammatory bowel disease. TCRdb re-called the 5' RACE reads; one entry per CDR3 protein, DNA not given. The sample has 110,000 to 150,000 distinct CDR3 sequences. Sequenced input: blood. The receptors were gathered from a human donor with ulcerative colitis or Crohn's disease, or a healthy co-twin of an affected twin (not recorded which).

The chain joins TRBV24-1 to TRBJ2-6; TCRdb picks TRBD1, but there is no DNA to check that call. The length of the CDR3 is 19 residues. The germline V gene has CDR1 KGHDR and CDR2 SFDVKD. The CDR3 reads CATSDMPGQGATGANVLTF.

The chain employs TRBV6-1 and TRBJ2-5; TCRdb proposes TRBD2, but this gene call is untestable without DNA. This CDR3 contains 18 residues. Germline CDR1 reads MNHNS; CDR2 reads SASEGT. The CDR3 sequence: CASSEVHTGLAGAKTQYF.

The rearrangement joins TRBV12-3 or TRBV12-4 to TRBJ2-7; the TCRdb D gene call, TRBD1, has no DNA to confirm it. There are 13 residues in the CDR3. The CDR3 is CASSLAAGAGQYF.

The chain employs TRBV20-1 and TRBJ2-5; without DNA, the TCRdb call of TRBD1 cannot be checked. This CDR3 has 14 amino acids. Germline CDR1 is DFQATT and CDR2 is SNEGSKA (reference sequence). CDR3 region: CSAKGPEYQETQYF.

The chain has TRBV2 and TRBJ1-3; TCRdb's assignment of TRBD1 cannot be checked, as there is no DNA. The length of the CDR3 is 17 residues. Germline values: CDR1 SNHLY, CDR2 FYNNEI. CDR3 region: CASSVPPLRVPGNTIYF.

This rearrangement joins TRBV19 to TRBJ2-7. The CDR3 runs to 13 residues. Germline loops: CDR1 LNHDA, CDR2 SQIVND (reference sequence). This chain's CDR3 is CASSSGESYEQYF.

The J gene is TRBJ2-2, the V gene TRBV6-4. The germline CDR1 and CDR2 sequences are MRHNA and SNTAGT. The CDR3 is made up of 14 amino acids. The CDR3 sequence: CASSEYGNTGELFF.

The rearrangement uses TRBV14 and TRBJ2-2. The CDR3 contains 13 residues. CDR1 SGHDN and CDR2 FVKESK come from the germline V gene. The CDR3 region is CASSQASTGELFF.

The V call is TRBV19, the J call TRBJ2-7; TCRdb designates TRBD1, a call that cannot be tested without DNA. This CDR3 is 12 amino acids long. Germline CDR1 is LNHDA and CDR2 is SQIVND (reference sequence). This chain's CDR3 is CASGRGSYEQYF.